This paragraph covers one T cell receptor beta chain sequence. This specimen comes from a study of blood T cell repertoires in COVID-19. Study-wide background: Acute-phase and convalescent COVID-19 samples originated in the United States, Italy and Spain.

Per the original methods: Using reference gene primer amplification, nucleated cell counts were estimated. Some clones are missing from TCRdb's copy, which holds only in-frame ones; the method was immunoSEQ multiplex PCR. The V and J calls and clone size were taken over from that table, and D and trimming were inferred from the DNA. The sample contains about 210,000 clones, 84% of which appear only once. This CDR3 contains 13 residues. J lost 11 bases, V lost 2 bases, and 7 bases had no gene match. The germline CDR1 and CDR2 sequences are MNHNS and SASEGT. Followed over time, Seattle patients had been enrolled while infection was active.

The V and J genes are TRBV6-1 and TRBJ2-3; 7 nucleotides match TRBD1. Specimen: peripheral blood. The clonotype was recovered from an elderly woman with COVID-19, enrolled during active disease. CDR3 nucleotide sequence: TGTGCCAGCAGTGAACCGGGACAGTCGCTGCAGTATTTT. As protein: CASSEPGQSLQYF.